The TCR beta chain under discussion was sequenced for a study of early T cells in non-severe SARS-CoV-2 infection. On the study more broadly: The authors sequenced bulk RNA from unsorted whole blood, leaving chains unpaired.

Each single cDNA molecule received a unique molecular identifier. TCRdb reprocessed the 5' RACE reads via MiXCR and lists one record per CDR3 protein. The sample includes fewer than 80,000 distinct CDR3 sequences, 11% of them seen just once. Study results and limitations: Anti-spike CD8 responses were favored in VDJdb matching, and private and CD4 specificities were missed.

As to this clonotype: Its antigen is unidentified.

The CDR3 extends over 15 amino acids. Trimming took 6 bases from V and 2 from J; bases not matched to a gene: 3. CDR1 and CDR2 (germline): MNHEY, SVGEGT. This sample comprised whole blood, obtained at baseline. The chain combines TRBV6-2 or TRBV6-3 with TRBJ2-1; 11 bases are shared with TRBD2. The clonotype comes from an adult who was a healthcare worker with PCR-confirmed SARS-CoV-2 infection or an uninfected control (not recorded which). The CDR3 loop is CASRGSGGAYNEQFF. The CDR3 nucleotides read TGTGCCAGCAGGGGTAGCGGGGGGGCCTACAATGAGCAGTTCTTC.